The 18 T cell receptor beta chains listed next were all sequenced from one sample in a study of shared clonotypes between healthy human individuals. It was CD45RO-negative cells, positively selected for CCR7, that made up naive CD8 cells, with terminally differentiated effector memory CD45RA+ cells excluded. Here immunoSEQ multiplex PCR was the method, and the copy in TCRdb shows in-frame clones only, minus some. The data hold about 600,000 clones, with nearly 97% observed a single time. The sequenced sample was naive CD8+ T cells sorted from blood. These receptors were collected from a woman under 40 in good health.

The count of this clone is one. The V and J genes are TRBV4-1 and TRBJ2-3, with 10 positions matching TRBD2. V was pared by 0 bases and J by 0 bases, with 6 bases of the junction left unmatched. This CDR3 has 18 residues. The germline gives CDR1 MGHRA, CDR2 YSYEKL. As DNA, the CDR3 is TGCGCCAGCAGCCAAGATACTAGCGGGACCACCAGCACAGATACGCAGTATTTT. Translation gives CASSQDTSGTTSTDTQYF.

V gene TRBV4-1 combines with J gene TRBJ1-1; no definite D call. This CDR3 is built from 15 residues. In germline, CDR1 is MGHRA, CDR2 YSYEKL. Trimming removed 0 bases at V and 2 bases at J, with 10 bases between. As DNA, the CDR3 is TGCGCCAGCAGCCAAGATCGCCGGGAAAACACTGAAGCTTTCTTT. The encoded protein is CASSQDRRENTEAFF.

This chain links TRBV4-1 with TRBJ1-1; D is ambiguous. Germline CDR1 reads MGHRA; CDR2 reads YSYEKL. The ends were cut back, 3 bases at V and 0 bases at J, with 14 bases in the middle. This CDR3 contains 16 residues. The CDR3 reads CASSHNGRAVNTEAFF. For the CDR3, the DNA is TGCGCCAGCAGCCACAACGGGCGGGCGGTGAACACTGAAGCTTTCTTT.

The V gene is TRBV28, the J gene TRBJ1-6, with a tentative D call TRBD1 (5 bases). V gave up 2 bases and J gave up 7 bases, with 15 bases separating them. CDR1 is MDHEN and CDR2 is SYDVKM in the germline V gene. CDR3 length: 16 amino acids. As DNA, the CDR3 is TGTGCCAGCAGTTTACAGGGAGATTATTCGAATTCACCCCTCCACTTT. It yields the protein CASSLQGDYSNSPLHF.

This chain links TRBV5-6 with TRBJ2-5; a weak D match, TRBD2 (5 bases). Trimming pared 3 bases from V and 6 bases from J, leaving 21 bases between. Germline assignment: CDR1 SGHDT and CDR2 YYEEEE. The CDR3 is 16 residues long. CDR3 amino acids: CASSSPSEGSFKTQYF. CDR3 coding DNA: TGTGCCAGCAGCTCGCCGAGTGAGGGTAGCTTTAAGACCCAGTACTTC.

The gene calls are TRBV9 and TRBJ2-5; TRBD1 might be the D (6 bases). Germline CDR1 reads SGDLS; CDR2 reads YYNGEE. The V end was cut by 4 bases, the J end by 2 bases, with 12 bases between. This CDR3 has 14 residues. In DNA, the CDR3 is TGTGCCAGCAGCCTACGGCAGGGGCAAGAGACCCAGTACTTC. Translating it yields CASSLRQGQETQYF.

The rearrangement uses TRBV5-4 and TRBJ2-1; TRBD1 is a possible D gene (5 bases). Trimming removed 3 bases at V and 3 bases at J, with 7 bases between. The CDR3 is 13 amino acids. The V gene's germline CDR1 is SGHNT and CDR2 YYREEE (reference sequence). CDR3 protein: CASSSTVYNEQFF. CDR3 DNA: TGTGCCAGCAGCTCGACAGTCTACAATGAGCAGTTCTTC.

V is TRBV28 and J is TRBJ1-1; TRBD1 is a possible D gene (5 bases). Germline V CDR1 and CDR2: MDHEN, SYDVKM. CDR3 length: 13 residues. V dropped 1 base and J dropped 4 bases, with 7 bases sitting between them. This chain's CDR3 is CASSLLGATEAFF. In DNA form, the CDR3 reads TGTGCCAGCAGTTTATTAGGGGCCACTGAAGCTTTCTTT.

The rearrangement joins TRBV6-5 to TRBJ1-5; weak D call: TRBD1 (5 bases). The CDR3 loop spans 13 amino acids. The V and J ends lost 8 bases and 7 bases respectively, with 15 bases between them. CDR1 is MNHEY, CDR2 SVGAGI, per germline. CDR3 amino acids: CASGIQGNQPQHF. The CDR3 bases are TGTGCCAGCGGAATTCAGGGTAACCAGCCCCAGCATTTT.

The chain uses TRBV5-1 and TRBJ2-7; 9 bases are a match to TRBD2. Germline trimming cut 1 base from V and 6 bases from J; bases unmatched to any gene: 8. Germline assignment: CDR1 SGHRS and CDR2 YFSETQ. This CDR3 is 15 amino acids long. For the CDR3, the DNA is TGCGCCAGCAGCTTGTATCTAGCGGGACGATCCGAGCAGTACTTC. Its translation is CASSLYLAGRSEQYF.

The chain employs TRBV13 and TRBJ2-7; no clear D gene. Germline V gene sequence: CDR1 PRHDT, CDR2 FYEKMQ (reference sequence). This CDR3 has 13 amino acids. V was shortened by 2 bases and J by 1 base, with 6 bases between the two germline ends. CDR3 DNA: TGTGCCAGCAGCTTACTAGAGTCCTACGAGCAGTACTTC. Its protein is CASSLLESYEQYF.

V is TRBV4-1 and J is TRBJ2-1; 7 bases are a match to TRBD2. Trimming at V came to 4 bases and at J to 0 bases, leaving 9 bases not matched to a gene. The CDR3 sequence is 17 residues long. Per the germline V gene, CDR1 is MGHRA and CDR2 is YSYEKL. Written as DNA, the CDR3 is TGCGCCAGCAGCCGGACTTTAGCGGGTTCCTCCTACAATGAGCAGTTCTTC. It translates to CASSRTLAGSSYNEQFF.

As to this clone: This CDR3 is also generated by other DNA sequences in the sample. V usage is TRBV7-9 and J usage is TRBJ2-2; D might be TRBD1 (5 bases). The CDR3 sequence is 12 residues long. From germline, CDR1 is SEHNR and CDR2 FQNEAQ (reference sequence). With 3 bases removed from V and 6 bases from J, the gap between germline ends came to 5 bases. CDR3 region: CASSLTAGELFF. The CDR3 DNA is TGTGCCAGCAGCTTGACAGCCGGGGAGCTGTTTTTT.

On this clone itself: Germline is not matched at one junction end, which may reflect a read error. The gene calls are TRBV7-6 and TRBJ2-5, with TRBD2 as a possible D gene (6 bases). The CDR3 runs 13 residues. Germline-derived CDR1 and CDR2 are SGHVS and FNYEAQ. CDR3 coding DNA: TGTGCCAGCGGCTTAGCGGAGGAAGAGACCCAGTACTTC. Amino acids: CASGLAEEETQYF.

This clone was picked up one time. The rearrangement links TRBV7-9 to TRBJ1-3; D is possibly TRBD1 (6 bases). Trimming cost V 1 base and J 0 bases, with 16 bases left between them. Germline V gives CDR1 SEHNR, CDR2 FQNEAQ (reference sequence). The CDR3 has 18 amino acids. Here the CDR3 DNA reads TGTGCCAGCAGCTTAGGTCTTGGACAGACCCTCTCTGGAAACACCATATATTTT. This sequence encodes CASSLGLGQTLSGNTIYF.

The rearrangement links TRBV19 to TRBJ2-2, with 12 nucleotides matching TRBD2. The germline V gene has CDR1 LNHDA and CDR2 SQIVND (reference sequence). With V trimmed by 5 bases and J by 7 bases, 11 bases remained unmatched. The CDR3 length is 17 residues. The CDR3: CASSALTSGSYVGELFF. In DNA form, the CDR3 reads TGTGCCAGTAGTGCGCTGACTAGCGGGAGTTATGTCGGGGAGCTGTTTTTT.

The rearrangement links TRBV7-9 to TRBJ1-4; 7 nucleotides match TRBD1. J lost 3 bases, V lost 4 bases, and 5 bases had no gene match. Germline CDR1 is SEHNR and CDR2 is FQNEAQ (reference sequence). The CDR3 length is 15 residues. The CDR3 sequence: CASSSRQGSNEKLFF. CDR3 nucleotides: TGTGCCAGCAGCTCGAGACAGGGTTCTAATGAAAAACTGTTTTTT.

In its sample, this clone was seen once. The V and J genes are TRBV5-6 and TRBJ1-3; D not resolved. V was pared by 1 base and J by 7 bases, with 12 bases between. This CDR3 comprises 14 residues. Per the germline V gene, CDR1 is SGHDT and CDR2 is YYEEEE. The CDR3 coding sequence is TGTGCCAGCAGCTTGTCCCAGGATCTCAACACCATATATTTT. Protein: CASSLSQDLNTIYF. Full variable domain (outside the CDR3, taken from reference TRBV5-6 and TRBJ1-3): DAGVTQSPTHLIKTRGQQVTLRCSPKSGHDTVSWYQQALGQGPQFIFQYYEEEERQRGNFPDRFSGHQFPNYSSELNVNALLLGDSALYLCASSLSQDLNTIYFGEGSWLTVV.